This T cell receptor (beta chain) was captured by sequencing in a study of read filtering for tumor transcriptome and immune sequencing. The overall study: Revised staging placed eight or nine patients in R-ISS I, 15 to 20 in II, 6 or 7 in III. After DNase treatment, RNA was made into whole-transcriptome libraries. General study points: Approximately 80% of IR-seq clonotypes had one read, totaling about 3.5% of reads; RNA-seq: around 70% and 40%. Even smaller IR-seq throughput identified most shared clonotypes.

Note on this clonotype: Its antigen is unknown. One junction end does not reproduce the germline sequence, and a read error may be involved.

Molecular barcoded adaptors covering alpha/delta and beta/gamma chains were used on about 0.4 ug RNA. TCRdb reanalysed the reads using MiXCR and keeps one entry per CDR3 protein. In the table there are more than 45,000 distinct CDR3 sequences, less than 20% of which are singletons. CDR1 LNHDA and CDR2 SQIVND come from the germline V gene (reference sequence). CDR3 size: 16 residues. The chain carries TRBV19 and TRBJ2-1; D may match TRBD1 or TRBD2 (5 bases each). Sequencing was carried out using a population of CD138-negative cells sorted from bone marrow. This sequence originates from a donor at least 40 years old with multiple myeloma. The CDR3 sequence is CASSQGKSGPYNEQFF. CDR3 DNA sequence: TGCGCCAGTAGTCAGGGTAAGAGCGGACCCTACAATGAGCAGTTCTTC.